The 25 T cell receptor beta chains listed next were all sequenced from one sample in a study of blood T cells in healthy people across ages. Together with a sample-barcoded 5' primer, a J-beta primer mix was included in a second PCR lasting about 7 to 11 cycles. TCRdb re-called the 5' RACE reads with MiXCR, one entry per CDR3 protein. This sample has approximately 960,000 distinct CDR3 sequences, with 25% to 35% found just once. This sample also appeared in a second study, on T cells of mothers and their children.

The sample consisted of blood. The receptor set was obtained from a woman aged 40 to 49 in good health.

As concerns this clonotype: A read error is possible here, since a much larger clone lies one base away. This rearrangement joins TRBV15 to TRBJ2-7; 9 bases map to TRBD2. From germline, CDR1 is LNHNV and CDR2 YYDKDF (reference sequence). V lost 0 bases and J lost 7; bases outside the gene matches: 13. This CDR3 has 17 residues. CDR3 residues: CATSRDQASGAWGEQYF. The CDR3 DNA reads TGTGCCACCAGCAGAGATCAGGCTAGCGGGGCCTGGGGGGAGCAGTACTTC.

This chain uses TRBV19 with TRBJ2-4; 7 bases match TRBD1. V was pared by 5 bases and J by 8 bases, with 6 bases of the junction left unmatched. The CDR3 totals 13 residues. Germline V lookup: CDR1 LNHDA, CDR2 SQIVND (reference sequence). The CDR3 bases are TGTGCCAGTAGTTCGACAGGGACGTACATTCAGTACTTC. This encodes CASSSTGTYIQYF.

This clonotype has at least ten counts. The genes are TRBV28 and TRBJ1-4; 11 bases are shared with TRBD1. Trimming at V came to 5 bases and at J to 4 bases, leaving 9 bases not matched to a gene. CDR1 is MDHEN, CDR2 SYDVKM, per germline. This CDR3 is 17 amino acids long. The CDR3 sequence: CASSPTAGQGGNEKLFF. In DNA form, the CDR3 reads TGTGCCAGCAGTCCTACGGCGGGACAGGGGGGTAATGAAAAACTGTTTTTT. Using reference TRBV28 and TRBJ1-4 for the parts outside the CDR3, the full variable domain is DVKVTQSSRYLVKRTGEKVFLECVQDMDHENMFWYRQDPGLGLRLIYFSYDVKMKEKGDIPEGYSVSREKKERFSLILESASTNQTSMYLCASSPTAGQGGNEKLFFGSGTQLSVL.

V and J are TRBV27 and TRBJ2-5; no firm D call. Germline V CDR1 and CDR2: MNHEY, SMNVEV (reference sequence). Between the trimmed V and J ends, which lost 7 bases and 11 bases, there was a span of 14 bases. This CDR3 has 11 residues. The CDR3: CASTSNNEQYF. In DNA form, the CDR3 reads TGTGCCAGCACATCCAACAATGAGCAGTACTTC.

This clonotype has a count of ten or more. As DNA, the CDR3 is TGCAGCGTTGAAGAACGCAGGGGGAATTACGAGCAGTACTTC. As protein: CSVEERRGNYEQYF. The chain employs TRBV29-1 and TRBJ2-7; 7 bases agree with TRBD1. This CDR3 region has 14 residues. J gave up 4 bases and V 0 bases, and 6 bases lay outside the gene matches. CDR1 SQVTM and CDR2 ANQGSEA come from the germline V gene.

The rearrangement joins TRBV12-3 or TRBV12-4 to TRBJ1-1; 9 bases are a match to TRBD1. The J segment lost 6 bases and the V segment lost 6 bases, leaving 8 bases of the junction unmatched. This CDR3 is 14 amino acids long. DNA of the CDR3: TGTGCCAGCAGCCGGGACAGGGCCGGCCCTGAAGCTTTCTTT. This gives the protein CASSRDRAGPEAFF.

This clonotype was recorded many times. V and J are TRBV12-3 or TRBV12-4 and TRBJ1-2, with D possibly being TRBD1 (6 bases). V dropped 2 bases and J dropped 2 bases, with 12 bases sitting between them. This CDR3 comprises 15 residues. Written as DNA, the CDR3 is TGTGCCAGCAGTTTACGCTCGGACAGCAACTATGGCTACACCTTC. Translating it yields CASSLRSDSNYGYTF.

As concerns this clonotype: A much bigger clone sits one base away, suggesting this may be a read error. V is TRBV9 and J is TRBJ2-5, with 10 bases matching TRBD1. The DNA end favors TRBJ2-7, so the J call may be wrong. The germline CDR1 and CDR2 sequences are SGDLS and YYNGEE. The length of the CDR3 is 13 residues. The CDR3 sequence is CASSFRDRGEQYF. The CDR3 region has the DNA TGTGCCAGCAGCTTCCGGGACAGGGGCGAGCAGTACTTC.

This clonotype occurred a few times. The CDR3 protein is CASSLGGAPGETQYF. CDR3 nucleotide sequence: TGTGCCAGCAGCTTGGGCGGGGCCCCGGGAGAGACCCAGTACTTC. V and J are TRBV7-6 and TRBJ2-5; D possibly corresponds to TRBD2 (6 bases). The CDR3 runs to 15 residues. Germline V lookup: CDR1 SGHVS, CDR2 FNYEAQ. V lost 3 bases and J lost 4, with 15 bases in between.

J is TRBJ2-3 and V is TRBV24-1; 7 positions match TRBD2. The CDR3 totals 15 residues. Germline-derived CDR1 and CDR2 are KGHDR and SFDVKD. V was clipped by 5 bases and J by 5 bases; unmatched bases: 9. The CDR3: CATSVYGTKGDTQYF. The CDR3 nucleotides read TGTGCCACCAGTGTCTATGGGACTAAGGGAGATACGCAGTATTTT.

Concerning this clonotype itself: A read error may account for a junction end that differs from germline. The rearrangement uses TRBV20-1 and TRBJ1-5; tentative D call: TRBD1 (6 bases). Germline loops: CDR1 DFQATT, CDR2 SNEGSKA (reference sequence). CDR3 size: 14 residues. The CDR3 is CSAYNTGPNQLQHF. The CDR3 coding sequence is TGCAGTGCTTATAATACAGGGCCCAATCAGCTCCAGCATTTT.

A few counts support this clonotype. This rearrangement joins TRBV19 to TRBJ1-1, with D unclear. The germline V gene has CDR1 LNHDA and CDR2 SQIVND (reference sequence). The length of the CDR3 is 13 residues. V shed 7 bases and J shed 5 bases, with 14 bases lying between them. Here the CDR3 DNA reads TGTGCCAGTATGCCCCGGTCTTGGACTGAAGCTTTCTTT. It codes for CASMPRSWTEAFF.

This chain joins TRBV25-1 and TRBJ2-4; 9 bases agree with TRBD2. The J call may be mistaken, given a closer DNA end match to TRBJ2-5. The CDR3 has 14 amino acids. Germline CDR1 is MGHDK and CDR2 is SYGVNS. In DNA form, the CDR3 reads TGTGCCCGATACCCCAGGACTAGCGAAGAGACCCAGTACTTC. Encoded protein: CARYPRTSEETQYF.

V usage is TRBV6-6 and J usage is TRBJ1-1; D is possibly TRBD1 (5 bases). CDR1 MNHNY and CDR2 SVGAGI come from the germline V gene (reference sequence). Trimming pared 8 bases from V and 4 bases from J, leaving 11 bases between. The CDR3 has 12 amino acids. The CDR3 loop reads CASGGMVTEAFF. The CDR3 DNA sequence: TGTGCCAGCGGGGGAATGGTCACTGAAGCTTTCTTT.

This clonotype was detected ten times or more. One end of the junction does not line up with germline, which may come from a read error. J is TRBJ2-7 and V is TRBV9; no clear D. Germline-derived CDR1 and CDR2 are SGDLS and YYNGEE. The CDR3 is 15 amino acids. The CDR3 loop is CTSSPHNTVSYEQYF. In DNA form, the CDR3 reads TGTACCAGCAGCCCCCACAACACGGTCTCCTACGAGCAGTACTTC.

In this sample, this clonotype turned up a few times. The chain couples TRBV5-6 to TRBJ2-5; D is ambiguous. The CDR3 length is 16 residues. V lost 0 bases and J lost 5, with 17 bases in between. Germline V gene sequence: CDR1 SGHDT, CDR2 YYEEEE. The CDR3 nucleotides read TGTGCCAGCAGCTTGGCCAACTCGTTCCCTTTGGAGACCCAGTACTTC. It is translated as CASSLANSFPLETQYF.

Judged by abundance, this clonotype is medium-sized. The rearrangement joins TRBV5-1 to TRBJ1-2; perhaps TRBD1 as D (5 bases). CDR3 length: 14 residues. The V end lost 4 bases, the J end lost 8 bases, and 18 bases lay between the germline ends. Per germline, CDR1 SGHRS and CDR2 YFSETQ. The CDR3 DNA follows: TGCGCCAGCAGCGGCGGGACCTACCTTCCGGGCTACACCTTC. Translating it yields CASSGGTYLPGYTF.

Concerning this clonotype: A much larger clone lies a single base off, so this may be a read error. This chain joins TRBV7-2 and TRBJ2-7; D call uncertain. Trimming took off 4 bases at V and 2 bases at J, with 12 bases between the two ends. The length of the CDR3 is 14 residues. Germline-derived CDR1 and CDR2 are SGHTA and FQGNSA. CDR3 coding DNA: TGTGCCAGCAGCTGGATATCTCGGACCTACGAGCAGTACTTC. This gives the protein CASSWISRTYEQYF.

The chain couples TRBV3-1 to TRBJ2-6; no firm D call. The CDR3 extends over 15 amino acids. Germline loops: CDR1 LGHDT, CDR2 YNNKEL (reference sequence). Trimming shortened V by 1 base and J by 2 bases, and 6 bases separated the two germline ends. Here the CDR3 DNA reads TGTGCCAGCAGCCAAGTCGGACCTGGGGCCAACGTCCTGACTTTC. Translated, it gives CASSQVGPGANVLTF.

Comments on this clonotype: The junction does not match germline at one end; this may be a read error. The V and J genes are TRBV27 and TRBJ1-2; 7 bases fit TRBD1. The germline gives CDR1 MNHEY, CDR2 SMNVEV (reference sequence). The CDR3 covers 14 residues. CDR3 region: CGSSKTGMNYGYTF. CDR3 in DNA: TGTGGCAGCAGCAAGACAGGGATGAACTATGGCTACACCTTC.

The genes are TRBV6-2 or TRBV6-3 and TRBJ1-1; weak D call: TRBD1 (5 bases). Germline V gives CDR1 MNHEY, CDR2 SVGEGT. V gave up 4 bases and J gave up 4 bases, with 13 bases separating them. This CDR3 is built from 14 residues. The CDR3 region is CASSSTASVTEAFF. CDR3 DNA sequence: TGTGCCAGCAGTTCGACAGCCAGTGTCACTGAAGCTTTCTTT.

In this sample, this clonotype turned up a few times. This chain joins TRBV12-3 or TRBV12-4 and TRBJ2-1, with 16 bases lining up with TRBD2. The CDR3 is made up of 18 amino acids. The junction had 7 bases not matched to a gene; V was cut back by 5 bases and J by 3 bases. CDR3 nucleotide sequence: TGTGCCAGCAGTGTAGGGACTAGCGGGGGGGCCAACTACAATGAGCAGTTCTTC. Amino acid sequence: CASSVGTSGGANYNEQFF.

This clonotype was observed a few times. This rearrangement joins TRBV24-1 to TRBJ2-7; the match to TRBD1 covers 7 bases. The CDR3 sequence is 15 residues long. Germline CDR1 KGHDR, CDR2 SFDVKD. V was pared by 4 bases and J by 0 bases, with 5 bases of the junction left unmatched. As DNA, the CDR3 is TGTGCCACCAGTGACCCGGGACAGAACTCCTACGAGCAGTACTTC. The encoded protein is CATSDPGQNSYEQYF.

This clonotype showed up just a few times. This may arise from a read error, as a much more abundant clone is one base away. This chain joins TRBV27 and TRBJ2-5, with D perhaps TRBD2 (5 bases). The germline gives CDR1 MNHEY, CDR2 SMNVEV (reference sequence). Trimming pared 6 bases from V and 2 bases from J, leaving 13 bases between. CDR3 size: 14 residues. The CDR3 sequence: CASRRAVEQETQYF. CDR3 nucleotide sequence: TGTGCCAGCAGGAGAGCGGTGGAACAAGAGACCCAGTACTTC.

This chain connects TRBV2 to TRBJ1-5; TRBD1 matches at 8 bases. The CDR3 extends over 15 amino acids. The trim removed 7 bases at V and 6 bases at J, leaving 11 bases unmatched. Looked up from germline, CDR1 is SNHLY and CDR2 is FYNNEI. As DNA, the CDR3 is TGTGCCAGCACCCCTGAGGGGACAGGAGCTCAGCCCCAGCATTTT. As protein: CASTPEGTGAQPQHF. The full variable domain, its missing parts supplied by reference TRBV2 and TRBJ1-5, is EPEVTQTPSHQVTQMGQEVILRCVPISNHLYFYWYRQILGQKVEFLVSFYNNEISEKSEIFDDQFSVERPDGSNFTLKIRSTKLEDSAMYFCASTPEGTGAQPQHFGDGTRLSIL.